This TCR beta chain was observed in a study of early T cells in non-severe SARS-CoV-2 infection. Study as a whole: Unpaired chains resulted from sequencing bulk RNA of unsorted whole blood.

TCRdb called the 5' RACE reads again in MiXCR, with one record for every CDR3 protein. The data contain about 60,000 distinct CDR3 sequences, approximately 13% of them singletons. The CDR3 totals 13 residues. The trim removed 3 bases at V and 5 bases at J, leaving 6 bases unmatched. Germline CDR1 reads GTSNPN; CDR2 reads SVGIG (reference sequence). Sequenced input: whole blood. The TCR originated in an adult who was a healthcare worker with PCR-confirmed SARS-CoV-2 infection or an uninfected control (not recorded which). This chain joins TRBV30 and TRBJ2-7, with 8 bases identical to TRBD1. The DNA for the CDR3 is TGTGCCTGGAGCTACCCAGGGGGCGACGAGCAGTACTTC. Its protein is CAWSYPGGDEQYF. The full variable domain, rest sourced from reference TRBV30 and TRBJ2-7, is SQTIHQWPATLVQPVGSPLSLECTVEGTSNPNLYWYRQAAGRGLQLLFYSVGIGQISSEVPQNLSASRPQDRQFILSSKKLLLSDSGFYLCAWSYPGGDEQYFGPGTRLTVT.